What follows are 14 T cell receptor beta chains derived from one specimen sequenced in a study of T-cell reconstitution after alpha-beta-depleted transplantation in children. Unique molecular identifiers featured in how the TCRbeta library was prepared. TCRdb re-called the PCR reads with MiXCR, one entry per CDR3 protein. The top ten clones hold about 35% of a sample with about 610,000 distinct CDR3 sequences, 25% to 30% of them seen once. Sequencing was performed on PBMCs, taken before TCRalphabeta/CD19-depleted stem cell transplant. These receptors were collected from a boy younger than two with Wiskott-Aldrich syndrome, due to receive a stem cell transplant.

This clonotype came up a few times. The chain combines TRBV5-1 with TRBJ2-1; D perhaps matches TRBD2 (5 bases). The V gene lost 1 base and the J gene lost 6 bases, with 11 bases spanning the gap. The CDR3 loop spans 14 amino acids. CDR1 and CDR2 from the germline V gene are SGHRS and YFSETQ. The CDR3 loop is CASSLFLGSNEQFF. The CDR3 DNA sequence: TGCGCCAGCAGCTTGTTCTTAGGGAGCAATGAGCAGTTCTTC.

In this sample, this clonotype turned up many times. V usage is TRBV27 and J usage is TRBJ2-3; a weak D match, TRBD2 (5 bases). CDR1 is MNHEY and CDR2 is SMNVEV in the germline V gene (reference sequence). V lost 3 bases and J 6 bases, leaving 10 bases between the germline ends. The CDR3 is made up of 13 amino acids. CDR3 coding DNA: TGTGCCAGCAGTTTTTCAGCGGACGATACGCAGTATTTT. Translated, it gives CASSFSADDTQYF.

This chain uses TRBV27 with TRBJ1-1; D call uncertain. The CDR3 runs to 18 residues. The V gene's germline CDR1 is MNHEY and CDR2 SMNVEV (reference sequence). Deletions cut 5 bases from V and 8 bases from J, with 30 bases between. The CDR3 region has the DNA TGTGCCAGCAGTCCCAATCCCGTCCCCCTCGGGCCATATGCGGAAGCTTTCTTT. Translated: CASSPNPVPLGPYAEAFF.

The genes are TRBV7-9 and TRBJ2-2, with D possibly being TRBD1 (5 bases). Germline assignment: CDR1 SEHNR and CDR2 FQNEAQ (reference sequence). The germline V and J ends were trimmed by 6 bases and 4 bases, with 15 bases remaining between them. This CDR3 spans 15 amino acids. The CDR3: CASRLKGLSTGELFF. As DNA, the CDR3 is TGTGCCAGCAGGCTTAAGGGGCTATCCACCGGGGAGCTGTTTTTT.

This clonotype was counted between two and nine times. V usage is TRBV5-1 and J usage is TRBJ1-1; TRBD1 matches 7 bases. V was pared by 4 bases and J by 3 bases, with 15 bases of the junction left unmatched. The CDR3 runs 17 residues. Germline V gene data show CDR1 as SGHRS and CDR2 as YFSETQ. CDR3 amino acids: CASSPLRQGRQDTEAFF. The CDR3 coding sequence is TGCGCCAGCAGCCCCTTACGACAGGGAAGACAGGACACTGAAGCTTTCTTT.

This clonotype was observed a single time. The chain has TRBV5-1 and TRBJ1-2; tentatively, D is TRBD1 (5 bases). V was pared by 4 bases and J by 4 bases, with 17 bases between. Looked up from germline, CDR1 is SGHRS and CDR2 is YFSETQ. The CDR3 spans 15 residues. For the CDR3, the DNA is TGCGCCAGCAGCGGTACAGGAACGACGGGCTATGGCTACACCTTC. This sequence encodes CASSGTGTTGYGYTF.

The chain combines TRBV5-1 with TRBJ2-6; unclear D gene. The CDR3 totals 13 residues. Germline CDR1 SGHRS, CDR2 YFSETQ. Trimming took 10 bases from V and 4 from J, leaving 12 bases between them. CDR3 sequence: CASYALGANVLTF. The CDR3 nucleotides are TGCGCCTCCTATGCTCTGGGGGCCAACGTCCTGACTTTC.

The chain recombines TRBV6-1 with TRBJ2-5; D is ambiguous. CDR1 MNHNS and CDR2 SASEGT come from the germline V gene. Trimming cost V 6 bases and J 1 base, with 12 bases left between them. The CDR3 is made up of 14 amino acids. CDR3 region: CASRPDGSQETQYF. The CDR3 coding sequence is TGTGCCAGCAGACCAGACGGCAGCCAAGAGACCCAGTACTTC.

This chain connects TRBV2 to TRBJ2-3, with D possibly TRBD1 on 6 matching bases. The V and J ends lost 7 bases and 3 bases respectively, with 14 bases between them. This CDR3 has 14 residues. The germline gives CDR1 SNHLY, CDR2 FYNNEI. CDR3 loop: CASTGTQGTDTQYF. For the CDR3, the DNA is TGTGCCAGCACAGGGACCCAGGGGACAGATACGCAGTATTTT.

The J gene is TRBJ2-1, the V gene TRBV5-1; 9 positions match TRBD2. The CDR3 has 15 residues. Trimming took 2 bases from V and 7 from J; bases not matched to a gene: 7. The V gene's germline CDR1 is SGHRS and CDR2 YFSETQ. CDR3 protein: CASSLYSGSRNEQFF. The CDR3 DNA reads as TGCGCCAGCAGCTTATATAGCGGGAGTAGGAATGAGCAGTTCTTC.

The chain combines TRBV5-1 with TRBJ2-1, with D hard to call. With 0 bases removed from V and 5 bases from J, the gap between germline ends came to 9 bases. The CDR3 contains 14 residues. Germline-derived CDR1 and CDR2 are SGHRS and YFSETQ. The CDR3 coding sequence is TGCGCCAGCAGCTTGGTAGGTAGCCACAATGAGCAGTTCTTC. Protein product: CASSLVGSHNEQFF.

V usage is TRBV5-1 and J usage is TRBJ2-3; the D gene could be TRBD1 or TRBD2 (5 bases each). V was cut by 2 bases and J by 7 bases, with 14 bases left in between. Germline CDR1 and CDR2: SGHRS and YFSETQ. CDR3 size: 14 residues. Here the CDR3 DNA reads TGCGCCAGCAGCTTTGGCACAGGAGGAAATACGCAGTATTTT. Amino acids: CASSFGTGGNTQYF.

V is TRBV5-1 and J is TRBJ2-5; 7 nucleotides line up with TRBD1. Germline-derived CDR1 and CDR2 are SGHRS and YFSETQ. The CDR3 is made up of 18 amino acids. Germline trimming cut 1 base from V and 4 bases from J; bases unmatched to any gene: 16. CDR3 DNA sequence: TGCGCCAGCAGCTTGTACCCAACAGGGGTACCAACAAGAGAGACCCAGTACTTC. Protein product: CASSLYPTGVPTRETQYF. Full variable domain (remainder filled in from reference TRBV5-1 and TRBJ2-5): KAGVTQTPRYLIKTRGQQVTLSCSPISGHRSVSWYQQTPGQGLQFLFEYFSETQRNKGNFPGRFSGRQFSNSRSEMNVSTLELGDSALYLCASSLYPTGVPTRETQYFGPGTRLLVL.

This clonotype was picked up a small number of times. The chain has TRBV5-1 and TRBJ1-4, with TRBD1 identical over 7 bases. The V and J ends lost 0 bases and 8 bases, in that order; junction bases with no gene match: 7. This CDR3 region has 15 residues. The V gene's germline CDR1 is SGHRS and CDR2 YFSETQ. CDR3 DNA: TGCGCCAGCAGCTTGGGGGACAGTCGGTACGAAAAACTGTTTTTT. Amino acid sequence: CASSLGDSRYEKLFF.